Below, 19 T cell receptor beta chains from the same sample are listed, as sequenced in a study of regulatory T cells in long-lasting Graves disease. Time point in this sample: newly diagnosed GD, antithyroid drugs for less than 3 months. Generation of the TCR library employed RNA extracted from PBMCs. Combining iRepertoire HTBI primers with Arm-PCR of CDR3 regions, the authors built TCR beta libraries. In TCRdb, the multiplex PCR reads were re-called with MiXCR into one record per CDR3 protein. The sample includes fewer than 450,000 distinct CDR3 sequences, 14% to 15% of them seen just once. The sample was also reused in another study, on T cells in Graves' hyperthyroidism and ophthalmopathy.

The material sequenced was peripheral blood mononuclear cells (PBMCs), taken at new diagnosis, from a patient treated with antithyroid drugs. These receptors were taken from a woman between 40 and 55 years old with Graves disease.

At least ten counts were recorded for this clonotype. The V and J genes are TRBV25-1 and TRBJ2-1; 9 bases map to TRBD2. V lost 4 bases, J lost 6 bases, and 4 bases stayed unmatched. Germline-derived CDR1 and CDR2 are MGHDK and SYGVNS. There are 14 residues in the CDR3. The CDR3 reads CASSALAGTNEQFF. The CDR3 DNA is TGTGCCAGCAGTGCCCTAGCGGGGACCAATGAGCAGTTCTTC. Full variable domain (missing parts from reference TRBV25-1 and TRBJ2-1): EADIYQTPRYLVIGTGKKITLECSQTMGHDKMYWYQQDPGMELHLIHYSYGVNSTEKGDLSSESTVSRIRTEHFPLTLESARPSHTSQYLCASSALAGTNEQFFGPGTRLTVL.

Ten or more counts support this clonotype. The V call is TRBV6-2 or TRBV6-3, the J call TRBJ2-2, with D perhaps matching TRBD2 (6 bases). From germline, CDR1 is MNHEY and CDR2 SVGEGT. This CDR3 comprises 17 residues. V lost 1 base, J lost 1 base, and 13 bases lay in between. This chain's CDR3 is CASSYFRGGMNTGELFF. The CDR3 DNA is TGTGCCAGCAGTTACTTCCGAGGCGGGATGAACACCGGGGAGCTGTTTTTT.

This clonotype occurred many times. V is TRBV28 and J is TRBJ2-1; maybe TRBD2 (5 bases). This CDR3 has 17 amino acids. V lost 3 bases to trimming and J lost 0 bases, with 15 bases between them. Looked up from germline, CDR1 is MDHEN and CDR2 is SYDVKM. CDR3 bases: TGTGCCAGCAGTTTGACCGGACTTGTCAGCTCCTACAATGAGCAGTTCTTC. It is translated as CASSLTGLVSSYNEQFF. Complete variable domain (other parts from reference TRBV28 and TRBJ2-1): DVKVTQSSRYLVKRTGEKVFLECVQDMDHENMFWYRQDPGLGLRLIYFSYDVKMKEKGDIPEGYSVSREKKERFSLILESASTNQTSMYLCASSLTGLVSSYNEQFFGPGTRLTVL.

Many counts were recorded for this clonotype. The chain couples TRBV29-1 to TRBJ1-2; D is unclear. The germline gives CDR1 SQVTM, CDR2 ANQGSEA. The germline V and J ends were trimmed by 3 bases and 2 bases, with 10 bases remaining between them. The CDR3 spans 13 residues. The DNA of the CDR3 is TGCAGCGTTGATTCAATGCAAAACTATGGCTACACCTTC. Its protein is CSVDSMQNYGYTF.

In DNA form, the CDR3 reads TGTGCCAGCAGTGAAACTAGCGGAGTATACAATGAGCAGTTCTTC. Protein sequence: CASSETSGVYNEQFF. The V and J genes are TRBV28 and TRBJ2-1; 8 nucleotides agree with TRBD2. J gave up 4 bases and V 5 bases, and 7 bases lay outside the gene matches. Germline CDR1 is MDHEN and CDR2 is SYDVKM. The CDR3 has 15 residues.

Comment on this clonotype: A much bigger clone sits one base away, suggesting this may be a read error. V is TRBV5-8 and J is TRBJ2-2; 10 bases line up with TRBD2. The V gene's germline CDR1 is SGHTS and CDR2 YDEGEE. This CDR3 spans 16 amino acids. Here the CDR3 DNA reads TGTGCCAGCAGCTCCGGGACTAGCGACTACACCGGGGAGCTGCTTTTT. This translates into CASSSGTSDYTGELLF.

The CDR3 bases are TGTGCCAGCAGTGAACAAACTAGCAATCAGCCCCAGCATTTT. It is translated as CASSEQTSNQPQHF. The chain links TRBV2 to TRBJ1-5, with D unclear. V lost 2 bases to trimming and J lost 0 bases, with 5 bases between them. The CDR3 is 14 amino acids. Germline V gene data show CDR1 as SNHLY and CDR2 as FYNNEI.

This clonotype was seen ten or more times. This chain connects TRBV6-1 to TRBJ1-2; the D is unclear. Per the germline V gene, CDR1 is MNHNS and CDR2 is SASEGT. V was shortened by 7 bases and J by 0 bases, with 18 bases between the two germline ends. This CDR3 region has 16 residues. The CDR3 nucleotides are TGTGCCAGCACCCCCAGGACGGATAGATCTAACTATGGCTACACCTTC. Translated, it gives CASTPRTDRSNYGYTF.

This chain joins TRBV7-9 and TRBJ2-1; D remains unclear. Trimming cost V 5 bases and J 9 bases, with 8 bases left between them. The CDR3 extends over 11 amino acids. Germline V gene data show CDR1 as SEHNR and CDR2 as FQNEAQ (reference sequence). The CDR3 coding sequence is TGTGCCAGCAGCCTTCAAATTGAGCAGTTCTTC. Its translation is CASSLQIEQFF.

V usage is TRBV5-1 and J usage is TRBJ2-2; no reliable D call. Germline V gene sequence: CDR1 SGHRS, CDR2 YFSETQ. Trimming removed 4 bases at V and 5 bases at J, with 6 bases between. This CDR3 region has 12 residues. CDR3 protein: CASSMGTGELFF. CDR3 nucleotide sequence: TGCGCCAGCAGCATGGGAACCGGGGAGCTGTTTTTT.

The chain recombines TRBV5-6 with TRBJ2-7; D perhaps matches TRBD2 (5 bases). Trimming left V 4 bases short and J 6 bases short, with 14 bases between. Germline V lookup: CDR1 SGHDT, CDR2 YYEEEE. The CDR3 spans 13 residues. The CDR3: CASSPTAGSEQYF. For the CDR3, the DNA is TGTGCCAGCAGCCCCACGGCGGGCTCCGAGCAGTACTTC.

Many counts were recorded for this clonotype. The genes are TRBV2 and TRBJ1-2, with D possibly TRBD1 on 5 matching bases. The length of the CDR3 is 14 residues. CDR1 is SNHLY and CDR2 is FYNNEI in the germline V gene. Trimming pared 7 bases from V and 2 bases from J, leaving 14 bases between. The CDR3 here is CASTSGTVNYGYTF. CDR3 nucleotides: TGTGCCAGCACCTCCGGGACCGTAAACTATGGCTACACCTTC. The whole variable domain, filled in from reference TRBV2 and TRBJ1-2, reads EPEVTQTPSHQVTQMGQEVILRCVPISNHLYFYWYRQILGQKVEFLVSFYNNEISEKSEIFDDQFSVERPDGSNFTLKIRSTKLEDSAMYFCASTSGTVNYGYTFGSGTRLTVV.

A few counts support this clonotype. CDR3 bases: TGTGCCAGTAGTCACGGGGTCTCCTACGAGCAGTACTTC. The encoded protein is CASSHGVSYEQYF. The chain links TRBV19 to TRBJ2-7, with D possibly TRBD2 on 5 matching bases. The CDR3 totals 13 residues. Germline lookup yields CDR1 LNHDA and CDR2 SQIVND (reference sequence). V lost 5 bases, J lost 0 bases, and 8 bases lay in between.

This clonotype was detected many times. J is TRBJ2-5 and V is TRBV3-1; a weak D match, TRBD2 (6 bases). Trimming pared 2 bases from V and 5 bases from J, leaving 12 bases between. Germline CDR1 reads LGHDT; CDR2 reads YNNKEL (reference sequence). The CDR3 runs to 14 residues. As DNA, the CDR3 is TGTGCCAGCAGCCAACCCGGGGGTCGGGAGACCCAGTACTTC. Translating it yields CASSQPGGRETQYF.

The chain combines TRBV7-2 with TRBJ2-7; TRBD2 agrees at 8 bases. In germline, CDR1 is SGHTA, CDR2 FQGNSA. The CDR3 sequence is 17 residues long. Losses at the gene ends were 7 bases for V and 6 bases for J; bases not matched to a gene: 20. CDR3 residues: CASMLAGGVDSRGEQYF. For the CDR3, the DNA is TGTGCCAGCATGCTGGCGGGGGGAGTGGATTCTCGGGGCGAGCAGTACTTC.

This clonotype came up many times. The chain combines TRBV12-5 with TRBJ2-1, with TRBD2 matching 13 bases. Germline values: CDR1 LGHNT, CDR2 FRNRAP. The CDR3 has 16 amino acids. The V and J ends lost 1 base and 6 bases, in that order; junction bases with no gene match: 3. The CDR3 bases are TGTGCTAGTGGTTTGGCCTGGACTAGCGGGAGCAATGAGCAGTTCTTC. This gives the protein CASGLAWTSGSNEQFF.

This clonotype was counted ten times or more. The rearrangement links TRBV27 to TRBJ2-1; D is unclear. The ends were cut back, 5 bases at V and 7 bases at J, with 18 bases in the middle. The CDR3 covers 15 residues. Germline V gives CDR1 MNHEY, CDR2 SMNVEV (reference sequence). The CDR3 coding sequence is TGTGCCAGCAGTACAACGCCAGGCCCGGCAAATGAGCAGTTCTTC. Encoded protein: CASSTTPGPANEQFF.

This chain connects TRBV24-1 to TRBJ2-1, with 8 nucleotides matching TRBD2. V shed 9 bases and J 2 bases; nucleotides not matched to a gene: 11. Germline values: CDR1 KGHDR, CDR2 SFDVKD. The CDR3 has 16 amino acids. CDR3 bases: TGTGCCACCGGAAAGGGAACTAGCGGACCCTACAATGAGCAGTTCTTC. Its translation is CATGKGTSGPYNEQFF.

This clonotype was seen only a few times. The CDR3 region is CASSPQQSRHEQFF. The CDR3 DNA reads as TGTGCCAGCAGTCCCCAACAATCACGGCATGAGCAGTTCTTC. The genes are TRBV27 and TRBJ2-1, with no clear D. The CDR3 has 14 amino acids. The V gene lost 5 bases and the J gene lost 8 bases, with 16 bases spanning the gap. Germline CDR1 and CDR2: MNHEY and SMNVEV (reference sequence).